This TCR beta chain was recovered during a study of T cell changes during pregnancy in multiple sclerosis. The CDR3 length is 13 residues. The V gene's germline CDR1 is SGHTA and CDR2 FQGNSA. Trimming cost V 5 bases and J 9 bases; bases outside gene matches: 7. Generated by immunoSEQ multiplex PCR, the TCRdb table keeps only in-frame clones and is missing some. The sample has some 60,000 clones, roughly 90% seen once. This chain connects TRBV7-2 to TRBJ1-5, with 7 bases lining up with TRBD1. Specimen: peripheral blood, collected in the second trimester of pregnancy. The sequence was collected from a female donor in good health, enrolled as a control in a pregnancy study. CDR3 coding DNA: TGTGCCAGCAGCCAAAGTTACAGGGGGCCCCAGCATTTT. Amino acid sequence: CASSQSYRGPQHF.